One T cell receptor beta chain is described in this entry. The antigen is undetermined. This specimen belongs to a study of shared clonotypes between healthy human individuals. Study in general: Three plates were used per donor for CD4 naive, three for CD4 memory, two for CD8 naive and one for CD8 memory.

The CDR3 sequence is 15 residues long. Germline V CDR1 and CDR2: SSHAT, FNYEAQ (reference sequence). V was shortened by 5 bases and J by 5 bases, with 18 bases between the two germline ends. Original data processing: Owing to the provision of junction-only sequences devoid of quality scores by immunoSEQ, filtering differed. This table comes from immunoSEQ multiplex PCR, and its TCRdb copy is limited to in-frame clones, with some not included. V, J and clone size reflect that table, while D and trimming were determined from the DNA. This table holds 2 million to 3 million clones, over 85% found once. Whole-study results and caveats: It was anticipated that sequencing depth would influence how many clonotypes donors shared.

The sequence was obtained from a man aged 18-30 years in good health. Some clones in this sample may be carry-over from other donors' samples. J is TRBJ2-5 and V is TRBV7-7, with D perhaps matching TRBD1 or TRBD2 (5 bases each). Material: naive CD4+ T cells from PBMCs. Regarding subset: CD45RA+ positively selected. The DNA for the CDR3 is TGTGCCAGCAGCGTCACCGGGACCATCCCCGAGACCCAGTACTTC. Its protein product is CASSVTGTIPETQYF.